This T cell receptor beta chain was sequenced in a study of identical twins (dated by TCRdb to 2015 to 2016). For the wider study: To test whether fetal clonotypes persist, the study used deep sequencing on TCR alpha and beta repertoires from monozygotic twins, unrelated adults of various ages, and cord blood. Replicate twin experiments were performed at different times using different library preparation protocols to rule out contamination.

CDR1 and CDR2 (MNHEY, SMNVEV) derive from the germline V gene (reference sequence). The germline ends are 20 bases apart after V is trimmed by 6 bases and J by 5 bases. CDR3 length: 15 amino acids, cysteine to phenylalanine. Only the CDR3 portion is preserved as DNA: 45 bases, with reading frame beginning at the first base. This clonotype has more than one count but fewer than ten. The specificity of this receptor is unknown. One base away there is no much larger clone; base qualities are not given. Libraries were built with 5' RACE. This sample was sequenced with an Illumina HiSeq 2000. Template switching introduced a universal primer binding site; the final cDNA contained a unique molecular identifier, enabling accurate counting of TCR cDNA molecules. First-strand cDNA for TCR alpha and beta chains was synthesized from specific primers in the conserved constant-segment region. To control for contamination, every cDNA library carried two barcodes: a SMART-Mk sample barcode plus Illumina barcodes. Two successive PCR steps introduced TruSeq adapter sequences along with Illumina sample barcodes. The TCR alpha and beta cDNA libraries were sequenced on the Illumina HiSeq platform using custom primers. The paper's data handling went like this. Unique molecular identifiers were extracted from raw reads with MiGEC, and CDR3 positions were determined with MiXCR. Recombination models were inferred per individual with the repgenHMM and IGoR tools using an EM algorithm. Shared clonotype analysis was performed with the tcR package in R, normalizing sharing by the product of cloneset sizes. Out-of-frame nonproductive sequences were analyzed to study raw recombination free of thymic and clonal selection effects. Using fastp trimming at Q25 and MiXCR clonotype assembly, TCRdb reanalyzed the public sequencing data and kept in-frame beta chains. Rows matching on CDR3 protein sequence are summarized as one entry with the most common DNA and genes. The V and J calls follow TCRdb's processing rather than the paper's. The sample table lists fewer than 250,000 distinct CDR3 sequences, more than 15% of them with a count of one. Roughly two fifths of the sample goes to the ten largest clones.

Overall study results and their limits: Because the same donors could not be followed over many years, the conclusions depended on cross-sectional statistical analysis. Out-of-frame TCR alpha sharing in monozygotic twins was systematically underestimated by recombination models, whereas sharing between unrelated individuals was in agreement with the recombination models. Compared with coincidental sharing between unrelated individuals, out-of-frame TCR alpha sequences shared between twins had an excess of sequences with low generation probability. The excess sharing between twins in beta out-of-frame sequences was weaker because fewer shared sequences reduced the signal-to-noise ratio. Abundant cord blood beta clonotypes had fewer insertions, young adult naive repertoires showed a similar but weaker trend, and memory repertoires showed no such trend. Zero-insertion analyses could be partly confounded by invariant T cells such as MAIT and iNKT, although diverse VJ usage argued against such confounding for most clonotypes.

Every donor was a healthy Caucasian. Three pairs of female monozygotic twins, all aged roughly 18 to 29 years, were included in the twin cohort. Positive isolation kits from Invitrogen were used to isolate CD4+ and CD8+ T cell populations. These data were likewise used in another study, on T cells expressing NK-cell markers. The second paper states: In sorted CD3+CD56+NKG2C+, CD3+CD56+NKG2C- and CD3+CD56-NKG2C+ T-cell subsets from eight donors, TCR beta-chain repertoires were profiled. Among the eight sequenced donors, only one was HCMV-seronegative, while the other seven were HCMV-seropositive. In several experiments an anti-gammadeltaTCR antibody was added to restrict sorting to alphabetaTCR-expressing T cells. In five to seven donors, the dominant CD3+CD56+NKG2C+ clonotypes were found to rank among the top 10 CD8+ clonotypes and to make up about 1.0-8% of CD8+ T cells. Those dominant clonotypes were again the most abundant among CD3+CD56-NKG2C+ cells in a few donors, at roughly 28.3-60.1%. It remained unclear whether the expanded NKG2C-expressing T cell clones were specific for HCMV antigens. The study sequenced eight donors, all healthy volunteers chosen at random: three men and five women. To determine HCMV serostatus, a commercial ELISA kit was used to detect HCMV-specific IgG in serum. MIGEC was used to demultiplex reads and group the reads by UMI, and MiTCR was used to assemble and quantify clonotypes. To exclude erroneous sequences, only TCR cDNA sequences supported by at least two reads were retained. Downstream repertoire analysis used the tcR package, and clonotypes were matched across fractions by CDR3 nucleotide sequence plus V segment. VDJmatch was used to annotate antigen specificity against VDJdb, with one amino acid substitution in CDR3 allowed.

Sequencing used CD8+ T cells sorted from blood. This TCR was sampled from a woman younger than 30 in good health. The chain uses TRBV27 and TRBJ2-7, and possibly TRBD2, on 6 matching bases. Here is the DNA: TGTGCCAGCAGCCGAGGGCTAGCGAGTATCCACGAGCAGTACTTC. This codes for CASSRGLASIHEQYF.